The source of this T cell receptor beta chain is a study of cytomegalovirus exposure and HLA in healthy donors. Study conclusions and caveats: Listed as cytomegalovirus-associated were 170 or so TCR beta chains.

TCRdb's table, derived via immunoSEQ multiplex PCR, lists solely in-frame clones and lacks some. The table lists roughly 200,000 clones, about 81% of them singletons. Remarks on this clone: No antigen is known for it.

There are 14 residues in the CDR3. Germline V gene data show CDR1 as SNHLY and CDR2 as FYNNEI. Trimming removed 4 bases at V and 1 base at J, with 8 bases between. This chain links TRBV2 with TRBJ1-5; weak D call: TRBD1 (5 bases). This receptor was obtained from a woman under 40 in good health and CMV-seronegative. The sequencing sample was made of PBMCs. As DNA, the CDR3 is TGTGCCAGCAGTGGGACACTGAGCAATCAGCCCCAGCATTTT. Protein sequence: CASSGTLSNQPQHF. Using reference TRBV2 and TRBJ1-5 for the parts outside the CDR3, the full variable domain is EPEVTQTPSHQVTQMGQEVILRCVPISNHLYFYWYRQILGQKVEFLVSFYNNEISEKSEIFDDQFSVERPDGSNFTLKIRSTKLEDSAMYFCASSGTLSNQPQHFGDGTRLSIL.